Shown below are 23 T cell receptor beta chains from a single sample sequenced in a study of control samples from healthy donors and cancer patients. The protocol was immunoSEQ multiplex PCR, while the TCRdb copy is restricted to in-frame clones and leaves out a portion. The table records 35,000 to 55,000 clones, 65% to 80% of them present only once. What was sequenced was formalin-fixed, paraffin-embedded tissue. Every receptor here comes from a male donor with melanoma.

By its share, this clone is medium-sized. The chain links TRBV6-1 to TRBJ1-4, with D maybe TRBD1 (5 bases). Germline CDR1 is MNHNS and CDR2 is SASEGT. Trimming stripped 2 bases from V and 0 bases from J, with 10 bases between. The CDR3 extends over 16 amino acids. The CDR3 protein is CASSEWGDATNEKLFF. The CDR3 coding sequence is TGTGCCAGCAGTGAATGGGGGGATGCAACTAATGAAAAACTGTTTTTT.

The J gene is TRBJ1-2, the V gene TRBV5-1; TRBD1 matches at 8 bases. Looked up from germline, CDR1 is SGHRS and CDR2 is YFSETQ. Trimming at V came to 3 bases and at J to 0 bases, leaving 4 bases not matched to a gene. The CDR3 consists of 15 residues. CDR3 coding DNA: TGCGCCAGCAGCTCGGGACAGGCTGCTAACTATGGCTACACCTTC. As protein: CASSSGQAANYGYTF.

This chain links TRBV5-1 with TRBJ1-6; D not certain. V lost 1 base to trimming and J lost 8 bases, with 13 bases between them. Looked up from germline, CDR1 is SGHRS and CDR2 is YFSETQ. This CDR3 is built from 15 residues. The CDR3 bases are TGCGCCAGCAGCTTGCGAGGCGGTGGAGATTCACCCCTCCACTTT. This encodes CASSLRGGGDSPLHF.

Of note for this clone: An end of the junction does not agree with germline; a read error may underlie this. The rearrangement links TRBV7-7 to TRBJ2-1, with D perhaps TRBD1 (6 bases). The CDR3 has 15 residues. CDR1 and CDR2 (germline): SSHAT, FNYEAQ (reference sequence). The CDR3 DNA is TGTGCTAGCAGCCCCGGGACACCGACCTACAATGAGCAGTTCTTC. Translated: CASSPGTPTYNEQFF.

This clone showed up just a few times. The chain is built from TRBV9 and TRBJ2-1; D gene uncertain. Germline values: CDR1 SGDLS, CDR2 YYNGEE. The CDR3 consists of 15 residues. The V and J ends lost 4 bases and 6 bases respectively, with 17 bases between them. CDR3 region: CASSPDLTLRNEQFF. The DNA for the CDR3 is TGTGCCAGCAGCCCTGACCTGACTTTACGCAATGAGCAGTTCTTC.

This chain's CDR3 is CASSARLGQGADEQFF. CDR3 in DNA: TGTGCCAGCAGCGCCAGGTTAGGGCAGGGGGCGGATGAGCAGTTCTTC. This chain connects TRBV9 to TRBJ2-1; 8 positions match TRBD1. Losses at the gene ends were 3 bases for V and 8 bases for J; bases not matched to a gene: 13. This CDR3 has 16 residues. Germline V gene data show CDR1 as SGDLS and CDR2 as YYNGEE.

The CDR3 sequence is CAWSPPGGTEAFF. The CDR3 DNA follows: TGTGCCTGGAGTCCTCCAGGGGGCACTGAAGCTTTCTTT. The chain has TRBV30 and TRBJ1-1, with TRBD1 identical over 7 bases. CDR3 size: 13 residues. The V gene end was trimmed by 2 bases and the J gene end by 4 bases; junction bases not matched to a gene: 4. Germline V lookup: CDR1 GTSNPN, CDR2 SVGIG (reference sequence). The whole variable domain, filled in from reference TRBV30 and TRBJ1-1, reads SQTIHQWPATLVQPVGSPLSLECTVEGTSNPNLYWYRQAAGRGLQLLFYSVGIGQISSEVPQNLSASRPQDRQFILSSKKLLLSDSGFYLCAWSPPGGTEAFFGQGTRLTVV.

Here the CDR3 DNA reads TGTGCCAGCAGCCCCCTCGCCGAGACCCAGTACTTC. Protein: CASSPLAETQYF. The chain couples TRBV28 to TRBJ2-5; D is unresolved. The germline V gene encodes CDR1 MDHEN and CDR2 SYDVKM. The V and J ends lost 6 bases and 5 bases respectively, with 10 bases between them. The CDR3 is 12 amino acids.

Only a few counts were recorded for this clone. This chain links TRBV29-1 with TRBJ2-7; the D is unclear. V shed 1 base and J shed 2 bases, with 12 bases lying between them. Germline assignment: CDR1 SQVTM and CDR2 ANQGSEA. The CDR3 runs 14 residues. CDR3: CSVEALGRPYEQYF. The CDR3, as DNA: TGCAGCGTTGAAGCGTTGGGCAGACCCTACGAGCAGTACTTC.

V and J are TRBV19 and TRBJ2-7; D possibly corresponds to TRBD1 (6 bases). V was pared by 5 bases and J by 3 bases, with 8 bases between. Germline V gives CDR1 LNHDA, CDR2 SQIVND (reference sequence). The CDR3 contains 12 residues. CDR3 bases: TGTGCCAGTAGTCAGGGGCGCTACGAGCAGTACTTC. This sequence encodes CASSQGRYEQYF. The entire variable domain, with the rest obtained from reference TRBV19 and TRBJ2-7, is as follows: DGGITQSPKYLFRKEGQNVTLSCEQNLNHDAMYWYRQDPGQGLRLIYYSQIVNDFQKGDIAEGYSVSREKKESFPLTVTSAQKNPTAFYLCASSQGRYEQYFGPGTRLTVT.

The V gene is TRBV6-4, the J gene TRBJ2-1; no firm D call. The CDR3 length is 13 residues. Trimming pared 7 bases from V and 6 bases from J, leaving 13 bases between. CDR1 and CDR2 (germline): MRHNA, SNTAGT. The CDR3 protein is CASMKVARNEQFF. CDR3 DNA: TGTGCCAGCATGAAGGTTGCGCGCAATGAGCAGTTCTTC.

The chain carries TRBV11-2 and TRBJ2-1; possibly TRBD2 for D (6 bases). V lost 5 bases and J lost 4, with 9 bases in between. In germline, CDR1 is SGHAT, CDR2 FQNNGV. The CDR3 length is 13 residues. CDR3 DNA: TGTGCCAGCAGCCCGACTAGGTACAATGAGCAGTTCTTC. Its protein product is CASSPTRYNEQFF.

V usage is TRBV11-1 and J usage is TRBJ2-5, with 14 bases identical to TRBD2. V shed 5 bases and J 6 bases; nucleotides not matched to a gene: 5. The CDR3 totals 15 residues. CDR1 and CDR2 (germline): SGHAT, FQDESV (reference sequence). CDR3: CASSPGTSGGKTQYF. The CDR3, as DNA: TGTGCCAGCAGCCCCGGGACTAGCGGGGGAAAGACCCAGTACTTC. Variable domain in full (rest from reference TRBV11-1 and TRBJ2-5): EAEVAQSPRYKITEKSQAVAFWCDPISGHATLYWYRQILGQGPELLVQFQDESVVDDSQLPKDRFSAERLKGVDSTLKIQPAELGDSAMYLCASSPGTSGGKTQYFGPGTRLLVL.

This clone was detected a few times. The gene calls are TRBV28 and TRBJ1-5; D not resolved. V lost 5 bases and J 7 bases, leaving 9 bases between the germline ends. This CDR3 comprises 12 residues. Germline loops: CDR1 MDHEN, CDR2 SYDVKM. CDR3 DNA: TGTGCCAGCAGTCCCTCCCGACAGCCCCAGCATTTT. Protein: CASSPSRQPQHF. Full variable domain (remainder filled in from reference TRBV28 and TRBJ1-5): DVKVTQSSRYLVKRTGEKVFLECVQDMDHENMFWYRQDPGLGLRLIYFSYDVKMKEKGDIPEGYSVSREKKERFSLILESASTNQTSMYLCASSPSRQPQHFGDGTRLSIL.

V and J are TRBV5-1 and TRBJ2-3; 11 bases are shared with TRBD2. Losses at the gene ends were 4 bases for V and 6 bases for J; bases not matched to a gene: 10. The CDR3 has 16 residues. Germline lookup yields CDR1 SGHRS and CDR2 YFSETQ. CDR3 loop: CASSIGASGRSDTQYF. CDR3 DNA sequence: TGCGCCAGCAGCATCGGCGCTAGCGGGAGGTCGGATACGCAGTATTTT.

The chain links TRBV25-1 to TRBJ2-3; D not resolved. V lost 6 bases, J lost 2 bases, and 12 bases lay in between. The length of the CDR3 is 14 residues. The germline gives CDR1 MGHDK, CDR2 SYGVNS. The CDR3 coding sequence is TGTGCCAGCAGCCTCTACCTATTCACAGATACGCAGTATTTT. This gives the protein CASSLYLFTDTQYF.

V and J are TRBV23-1 and TRBJ2-1; D not certain. TRBV23-1 is designated an ORF whose function remains uncertain. CDR3 length equals 16 residues. The germline V and J ends were trimmed by 0 bases and 4 bases, with 13 bases remaining between them. CDR3: CASSQSTPRAYNEQFF. In nucleotides, the CDR3 is TGCGCCAGCAGTCAATCAACACCGAGAGCGTACAATGAGCAGTTCTTC.

V gene TRBV2 combines with J gene TRBJ1-2, with D maybe TRBD1 (5 bases). V shed 4 bases and J shed 4 bases, with 7 bases lying between them. Germline CDR1 SNHLY, CDR2 FYNNEI. There are 12 residues in the CDR3. The CDR3 here is CASSVTAYGYTF. The CDR3 coding sequence is TGTGCCAGCAGTGTGACAGCCTATGGCTACACCTTC.

CDR3 amino acids: CASSPPMNTEAFF. CDR3 nucleotide sequence: TGTGCCAGCTCACCCCCAATGAACACTGAAGCTTTCTTT. The chain carries TRBV18 and TRBJ1-1; D ambiguous. The CDR3 is 13 amino acids. Germline V gene sequence: CDR1 KGHSH, CDR2 LQKENI. Trimming shortened V by 3 bases and J by 0 bases, and 5 bases separated the two germline ends.

A word on this clone: A much larger clone lies one base from this, so it may be a read error. V is TRBV19 and J is TRBJ2-7; the D gene is possibly TRBD1 (7 bases). Trimming pared 3 bases from V and 2 bases from J, leaving 11 bases between. Germline assignment: CDR1 LNHDA and CDR2 SQIVND (reference sequence). CDR3 length: 14 residues. In nucleotides, the CDR3 is TGTGCCAGTAGTATGCAGGGGGGTACCTACGAGCAGTACTTC. Amino acid sequence: CASSMQGGTYEQYF.

Only one count was recorded for this clone. This sequence joins TRBV7-3 and TRBJ1-1; 7 nucleotides line up with TRBD1. The germline CDR1 and CDR2 sequences are SGHTA and FQGTGA. V was pared by 4 bases and J by 8 bases, with 7 bases of the junction left unmatched. CDR3 length equals 13 residues. DNA of the CDR3: TGTGCCAGCAGCTCTCAGACAGGGACCGAAGCTTTCTTT. Its translation is CASSSQTGTEAFF.

The genes are TRBV2 and TRBJ2-2; TRBD1 is a possible D gene (6 bases). CDR3 length: 16 residues. Trimming stripped 6 bases from V and 0 bases from J, with 14 bases between. Germline V gene lookup returns CDR1 SNHLY and CDR2 FYNNEI. DNA of the CDR3: TGTGCCAGCAGCCAACCGGACAGCTCGAACACCGGGGAGCTGTTTTTT. Amino acid sequence: CASSQPDSSNTGELFF.

The chain has TRBV6-5 and TRBJ2-7, with D uncertain. The germline V gene has CDR1 MNHEY and CDR2 SVGAGI. Between the trimmed V and J ends, which lost 6 bases and 2 bases, there was a span of 17 bases. The CDR3 is 15 residues long. The CDR3: CASRRGRRQTYEQYF. As DNA, the CDR3 is TGTGCCAGCAGAAGAGGACGCCGCCAAACCTACGAGCAGTACTTC.